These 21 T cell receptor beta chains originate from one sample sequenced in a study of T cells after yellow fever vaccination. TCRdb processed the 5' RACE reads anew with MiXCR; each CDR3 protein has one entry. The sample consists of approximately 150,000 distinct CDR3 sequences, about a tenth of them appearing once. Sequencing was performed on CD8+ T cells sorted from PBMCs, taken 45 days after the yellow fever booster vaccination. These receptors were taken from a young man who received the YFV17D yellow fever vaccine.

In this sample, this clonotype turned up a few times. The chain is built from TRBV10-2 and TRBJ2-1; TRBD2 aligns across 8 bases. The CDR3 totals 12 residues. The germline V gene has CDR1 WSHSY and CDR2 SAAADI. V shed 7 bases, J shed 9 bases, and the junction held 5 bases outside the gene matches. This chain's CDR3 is CASMYGTSEQFF. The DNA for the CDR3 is TGCGCCAGCATGTACGGGACTAGTGAGCAGTTCTTC.

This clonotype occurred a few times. The CDR3 sequence: CASTEGGRRSGANVLTF. CDR3 nucleotide sequence: TGTGCCAGCACTGAGGGGGGACGGCGCTCTGGGGCCAACGTCCTGACTTTC. The chain has TRBV2 and TRBJ2-6, with D perhaps assigned TRBD1 or TRBD2 (6 bases each). V lost 7 bases and J lost 0, with 16 bases in between. This CDR3 has 17 amino acids. Per germline, CDR1 SNHLY and CDR2 FYNNEI. The complete variable domain, with remaining parts taken from reference TRBV2 and TRBJ2-6, reads EPEVTQTPSHQVTQMGQEVILRCVPISNHLYFYWYRQILGQKVEFLVSFYNNEISEKSEIFDDQFSVERPDGSNFTLKIRSTKLEDSAMYFCASTEGGRRSGANVLTFGAGSRLTVL.

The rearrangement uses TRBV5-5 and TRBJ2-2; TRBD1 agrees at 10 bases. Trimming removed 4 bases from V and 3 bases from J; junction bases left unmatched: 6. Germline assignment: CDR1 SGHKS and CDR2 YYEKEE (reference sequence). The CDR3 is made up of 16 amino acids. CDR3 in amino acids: CASSRYGTGDTGELFF. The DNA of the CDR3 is TGTGCCAGCAGCCGATACGGGACAGGGGACACCGGGGAGCTGTTTTTT.

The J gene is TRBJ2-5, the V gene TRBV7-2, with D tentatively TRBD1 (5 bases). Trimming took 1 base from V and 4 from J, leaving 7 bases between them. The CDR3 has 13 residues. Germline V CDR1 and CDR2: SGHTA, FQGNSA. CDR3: CASSLVGRETQYF. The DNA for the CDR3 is TGTGCCAGCAGCTTAGTGGGGCGAGAGACCCAGTACTTC.

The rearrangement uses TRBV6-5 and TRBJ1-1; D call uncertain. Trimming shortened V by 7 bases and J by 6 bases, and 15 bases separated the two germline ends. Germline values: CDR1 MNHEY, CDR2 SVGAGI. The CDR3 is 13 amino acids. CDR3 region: CASKVVGSPEAFF. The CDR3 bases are TGTGCCAGCAAGGTGGTGGGGTCGCCTGAAGCTTTCTTT.

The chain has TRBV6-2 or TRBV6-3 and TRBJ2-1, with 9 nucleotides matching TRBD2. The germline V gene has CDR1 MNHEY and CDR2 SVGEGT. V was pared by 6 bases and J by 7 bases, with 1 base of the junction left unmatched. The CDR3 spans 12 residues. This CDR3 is CASSGLANEQFF. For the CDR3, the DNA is TGTGCCAGCAGCGGACTAGCGAATGAGCAGTTCTTC.

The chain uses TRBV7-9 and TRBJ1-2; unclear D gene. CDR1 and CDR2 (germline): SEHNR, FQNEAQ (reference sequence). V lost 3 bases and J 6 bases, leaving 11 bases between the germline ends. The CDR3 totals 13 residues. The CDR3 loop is CASSFPGGDGYTF. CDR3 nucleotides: TGTGCCAGCAGCTTCCCGGGAGGAGATGGCTACACCTTC.

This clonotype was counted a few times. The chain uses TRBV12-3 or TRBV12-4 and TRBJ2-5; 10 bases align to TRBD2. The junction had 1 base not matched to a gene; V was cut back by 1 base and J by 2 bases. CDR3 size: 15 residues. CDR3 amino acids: CASSLERGGQETQYF. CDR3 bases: TGTGCCAGCAGTTTAGAGCGGGGGGGACAAGAGACCCAGTACTTC.

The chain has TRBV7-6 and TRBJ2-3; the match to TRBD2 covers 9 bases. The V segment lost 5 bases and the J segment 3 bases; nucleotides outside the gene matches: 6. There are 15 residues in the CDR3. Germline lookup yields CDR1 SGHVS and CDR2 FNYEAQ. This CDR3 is CASSRRSGGTDTQYF. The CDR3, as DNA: TGTGCCAGCAGCCGCAGAAGCGGGGGGACAGATACGCAGTATTTT.

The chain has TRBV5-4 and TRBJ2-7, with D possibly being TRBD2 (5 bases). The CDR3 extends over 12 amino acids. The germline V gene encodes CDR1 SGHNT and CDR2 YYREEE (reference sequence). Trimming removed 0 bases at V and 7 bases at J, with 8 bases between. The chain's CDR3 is CASSLAGNEQYV. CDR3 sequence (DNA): TGTGCCAGCAGCTTGGCCGGGAATGAGCAGTACGTC.

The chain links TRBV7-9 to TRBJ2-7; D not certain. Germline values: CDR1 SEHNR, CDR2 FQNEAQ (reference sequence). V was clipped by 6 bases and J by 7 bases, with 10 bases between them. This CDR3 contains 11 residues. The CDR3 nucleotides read TGTGCCAGCAGGCGAACTGAAGAGCAGTACTTC. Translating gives CASRRTEEQYF.

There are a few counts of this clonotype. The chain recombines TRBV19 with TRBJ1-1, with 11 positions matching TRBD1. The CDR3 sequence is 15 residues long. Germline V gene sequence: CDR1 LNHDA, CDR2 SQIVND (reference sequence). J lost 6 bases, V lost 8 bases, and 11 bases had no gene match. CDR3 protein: CASPKGTGGPAEAFF. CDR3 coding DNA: TGTGCCAGTCCCAAGGGGACAGGGGGACCCGCTGAAGCTTTCTTT.

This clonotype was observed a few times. CDR3 in DNA: TGCAGCGTTGAACAGGGTGAGGTGGAGACCCAGTACTTC. Translation: CSVEQGEVETQYF. V usage is TRBV29-1 and J usage is TRBJ2-5; tentatively, D is TRBD1 (5 bases). The germline CDR1 and CDR2 sequences are SQVTM and ANQGSEA. The CDR3 extends over 13 amino acids. V was pared by 2 bases and J by 5 bases, with 12 bases between.

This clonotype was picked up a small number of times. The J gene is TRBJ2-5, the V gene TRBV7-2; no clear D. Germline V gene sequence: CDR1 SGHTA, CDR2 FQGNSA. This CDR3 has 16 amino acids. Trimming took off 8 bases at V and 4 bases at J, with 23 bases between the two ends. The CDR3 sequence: CASSPSPVSARETQYF. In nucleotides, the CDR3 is TGTGCCAGCTCTCCCTCGCCCGTCTCTGCCAGAGAGACCCAGTACTTC.

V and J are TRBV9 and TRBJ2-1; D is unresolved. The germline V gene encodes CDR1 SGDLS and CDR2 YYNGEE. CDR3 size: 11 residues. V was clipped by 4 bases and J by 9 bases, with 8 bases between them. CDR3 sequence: CASSSGLEQFF. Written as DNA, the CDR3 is TGTGCCAGCAGCTCCGGGCTTGAGCAGTTCTTC. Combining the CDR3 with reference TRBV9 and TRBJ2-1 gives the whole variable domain DSGVTQTPKHLITATGQRVTLRCSPRSGDLSVYWYQQSLDQGLQFLIQYYNGEERAKGNILERFSAQQFPDLHSELNLSSLELGDSALYFCASSSGLEQFFGPGTRLTVL.

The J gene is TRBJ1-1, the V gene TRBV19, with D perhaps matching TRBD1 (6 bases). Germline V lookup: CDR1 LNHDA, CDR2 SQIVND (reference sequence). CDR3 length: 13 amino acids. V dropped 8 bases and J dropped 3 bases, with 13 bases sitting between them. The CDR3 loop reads CASRPRGHTEAFF. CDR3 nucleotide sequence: TGTGCCAGTCGTCCACGGGGGCACACTGAAGCTTTCTTT.

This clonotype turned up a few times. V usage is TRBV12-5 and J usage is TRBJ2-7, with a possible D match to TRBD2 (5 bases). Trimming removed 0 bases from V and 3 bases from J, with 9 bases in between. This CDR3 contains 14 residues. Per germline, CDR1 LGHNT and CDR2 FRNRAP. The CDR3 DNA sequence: TGTGCTAGTGGTTTGGTAAACGGACTCTACGAGCAGTACTTC. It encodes CASGLVNGLYEQYF.

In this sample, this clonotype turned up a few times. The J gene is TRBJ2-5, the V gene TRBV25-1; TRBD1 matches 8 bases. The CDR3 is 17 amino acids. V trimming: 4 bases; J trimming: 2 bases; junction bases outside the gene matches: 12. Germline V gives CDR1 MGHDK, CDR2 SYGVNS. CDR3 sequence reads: CASSGRTIRTGQETQYF. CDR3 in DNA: TGTGCCAGCAGTGGCCGAACCATTAGGACAGGGCAAGAGACCCAGTACTTC.

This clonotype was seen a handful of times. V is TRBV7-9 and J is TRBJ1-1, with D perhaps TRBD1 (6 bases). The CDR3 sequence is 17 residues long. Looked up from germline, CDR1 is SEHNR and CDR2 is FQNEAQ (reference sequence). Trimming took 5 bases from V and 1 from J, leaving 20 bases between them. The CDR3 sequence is CASSAPLGGAKNTEAFF. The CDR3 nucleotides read TGTGCCAGCAGCGCCCCCCTCGGGGGGGCTAAGAACACTGAAGCTTTCTTT.

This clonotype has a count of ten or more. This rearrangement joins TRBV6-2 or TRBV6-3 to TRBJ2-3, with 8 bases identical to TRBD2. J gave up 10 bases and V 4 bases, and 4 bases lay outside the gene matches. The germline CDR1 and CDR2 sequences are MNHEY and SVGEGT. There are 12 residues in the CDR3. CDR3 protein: CASSSSGGPQYF. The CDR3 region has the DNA TGTGCCAGCAGTTCCAGCGGGGGCCCGCAGTATTTT.

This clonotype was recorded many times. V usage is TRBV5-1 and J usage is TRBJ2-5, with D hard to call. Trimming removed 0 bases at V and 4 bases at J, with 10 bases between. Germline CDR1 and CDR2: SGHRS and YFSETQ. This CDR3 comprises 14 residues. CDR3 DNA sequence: TGCGCCAGCAGCTTGGATGTTCGGTTAGAGACCCAGTACTTC. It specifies CASSLDVRLETQYF.